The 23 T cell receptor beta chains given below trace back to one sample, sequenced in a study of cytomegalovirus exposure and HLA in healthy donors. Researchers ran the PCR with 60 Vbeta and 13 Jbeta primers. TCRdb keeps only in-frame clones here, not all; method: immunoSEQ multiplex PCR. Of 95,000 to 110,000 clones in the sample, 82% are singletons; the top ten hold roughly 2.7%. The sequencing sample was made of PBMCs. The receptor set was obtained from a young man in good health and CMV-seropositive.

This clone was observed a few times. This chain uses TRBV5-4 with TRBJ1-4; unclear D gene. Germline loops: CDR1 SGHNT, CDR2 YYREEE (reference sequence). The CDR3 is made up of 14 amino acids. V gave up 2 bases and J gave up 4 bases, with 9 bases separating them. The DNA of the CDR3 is TGTGCCAGCAGCTTATGGGGAGATAATGAAAAACTGTTTTTT. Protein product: CASSLWGDNEKLFF.

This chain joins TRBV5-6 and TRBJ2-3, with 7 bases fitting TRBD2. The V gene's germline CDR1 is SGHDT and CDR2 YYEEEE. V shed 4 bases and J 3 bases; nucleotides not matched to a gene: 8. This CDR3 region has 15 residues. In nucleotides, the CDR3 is TGTGCCAGCAGCCCTCTGGGGGGGGGTACAGATACGCAGTATTTT. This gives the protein CASSPLGGGTDTQYF.

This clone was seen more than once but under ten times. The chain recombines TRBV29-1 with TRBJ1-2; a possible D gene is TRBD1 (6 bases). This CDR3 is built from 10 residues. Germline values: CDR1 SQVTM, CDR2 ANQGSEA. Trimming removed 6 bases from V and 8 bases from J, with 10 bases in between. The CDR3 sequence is CSVDSYGYTF. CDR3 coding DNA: TGCAGCGTGGACAGCTACGGCTACACCTTC. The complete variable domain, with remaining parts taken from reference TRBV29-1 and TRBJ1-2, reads SAVISQKPSRDICQRGTSLTIQCQVDSQVTMMFWYRQQPGQSLTLIATANQGSEATYESGFVIDKFPISRPNLTFSTLTVSNMSPEDSSIYLCSVDSYGYTFGSGTRLTVV.

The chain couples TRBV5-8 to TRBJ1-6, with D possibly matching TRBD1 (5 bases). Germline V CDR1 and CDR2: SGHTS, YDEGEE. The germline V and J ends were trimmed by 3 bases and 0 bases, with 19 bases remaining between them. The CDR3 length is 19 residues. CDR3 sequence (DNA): TGTGCCAGCAGCTCCGGTTGGGGGGAGATTAACTCCTATAATTCACCCCTCCACTTT. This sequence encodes CASSSGWGEINSYNSPLHF.

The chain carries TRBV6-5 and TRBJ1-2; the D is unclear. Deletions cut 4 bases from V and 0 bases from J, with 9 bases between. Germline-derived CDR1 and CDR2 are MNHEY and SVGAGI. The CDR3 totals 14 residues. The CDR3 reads CASSLGGANYGYTF. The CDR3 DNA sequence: TGTGCCAGCAGTTTGGGCGGGGCTAACTATGGCTACACCTTC.

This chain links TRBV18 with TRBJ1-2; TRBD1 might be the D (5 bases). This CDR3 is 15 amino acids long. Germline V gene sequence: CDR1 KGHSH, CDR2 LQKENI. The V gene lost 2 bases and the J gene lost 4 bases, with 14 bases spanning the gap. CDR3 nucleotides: TGTGCCAGCTCACCATCTATGACAGACTCCTATGGCTACACCTTC. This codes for CASSPSMTDSYGYTF.

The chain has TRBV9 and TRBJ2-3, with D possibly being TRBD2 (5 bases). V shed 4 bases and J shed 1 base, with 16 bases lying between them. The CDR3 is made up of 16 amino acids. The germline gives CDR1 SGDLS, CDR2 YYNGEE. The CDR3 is CASSTEGKGGTDTQYF. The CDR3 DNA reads TGTGCCAGCAGCACAGAGGGCAAGGGCGGCACAGATACGCAGTATTTT.

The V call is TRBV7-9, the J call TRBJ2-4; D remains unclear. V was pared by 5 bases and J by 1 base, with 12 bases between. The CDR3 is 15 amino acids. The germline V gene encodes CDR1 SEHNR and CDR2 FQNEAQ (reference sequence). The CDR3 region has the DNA TGTGCCAGCAGCCCCTACCGTGAGGCCAAAAACATTCAGTACTTC. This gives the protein CASSPYREAKNIQYF.

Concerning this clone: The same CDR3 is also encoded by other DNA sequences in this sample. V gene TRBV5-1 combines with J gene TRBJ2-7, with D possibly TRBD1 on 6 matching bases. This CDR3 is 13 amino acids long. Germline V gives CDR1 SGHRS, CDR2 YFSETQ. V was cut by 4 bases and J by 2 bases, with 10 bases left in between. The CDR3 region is CASSPGQTYEQYF. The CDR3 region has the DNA TGCGCCAGCAGCCCCGGACAGACCTACGAGCAGTACTTC.

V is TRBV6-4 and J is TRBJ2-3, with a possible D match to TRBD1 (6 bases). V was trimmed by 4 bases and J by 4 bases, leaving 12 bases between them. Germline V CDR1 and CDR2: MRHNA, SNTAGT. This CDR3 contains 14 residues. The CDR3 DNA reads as TGTGCCAGCAGTGTAGGGGGATCGGCAGATACGCAGTATTTT. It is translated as CASSVGGSADTQYF.

CDR3 loop: CASSLDRGGEQYF. CDR3 bases: TGTGCCAGTAGTCTGGACAGGGGGGGGGAGCAGTACTTC. The V and J genes are TRBV19 and TRBJ2-7; 10 bases are a match to TRBD1. The CDR3 has 13 residues. Per germline, CDR1 LNHDA and CDR2 SQIVND (reference sequence). The J segment lost 7 bases and the V segment lost 5 bases, leaving 5 bases of the junction unmatched.

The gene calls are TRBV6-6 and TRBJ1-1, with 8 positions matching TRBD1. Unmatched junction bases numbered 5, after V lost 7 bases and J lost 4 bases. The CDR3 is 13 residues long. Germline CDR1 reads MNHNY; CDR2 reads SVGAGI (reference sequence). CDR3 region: CASTRQGSTEAFF. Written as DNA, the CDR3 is TGTGCCAGCACCCGACAGGGGAGCACTGAAGCTTTCTTT.

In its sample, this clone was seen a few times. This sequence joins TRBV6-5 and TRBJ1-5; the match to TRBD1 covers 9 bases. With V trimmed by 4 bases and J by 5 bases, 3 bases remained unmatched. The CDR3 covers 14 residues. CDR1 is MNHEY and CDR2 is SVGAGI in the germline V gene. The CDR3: CASSWTGADQPQHF. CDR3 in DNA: TGTGCCAGCAGTTGGACAGGGGCGGATCAGCCCCAGCATTTT.

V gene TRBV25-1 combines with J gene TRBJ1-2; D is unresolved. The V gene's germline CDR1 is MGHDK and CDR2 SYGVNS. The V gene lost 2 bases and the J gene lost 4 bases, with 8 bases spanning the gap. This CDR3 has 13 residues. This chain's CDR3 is CASSESQIYGYTF. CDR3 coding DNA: TGTGCCAGCAGTGAAAGCCAAATCTATGGCTACACCTTC.

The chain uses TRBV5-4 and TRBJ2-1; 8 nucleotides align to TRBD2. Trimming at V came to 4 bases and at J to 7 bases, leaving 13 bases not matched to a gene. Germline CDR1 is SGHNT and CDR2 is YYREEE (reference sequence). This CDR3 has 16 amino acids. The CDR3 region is CASSAVGRGEANEQFF. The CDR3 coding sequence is TGTGCCAGCAGCGCGGTTGGGCGGGGGGAAGCGAATGAGCAGTTCTTC.

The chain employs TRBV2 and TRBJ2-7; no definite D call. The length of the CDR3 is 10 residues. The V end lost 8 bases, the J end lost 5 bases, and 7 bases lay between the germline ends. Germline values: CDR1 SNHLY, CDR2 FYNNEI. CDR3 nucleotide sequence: TGTGCCAGCTCGGCGGACGAGCAGTACTTC. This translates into CASSADEQYF. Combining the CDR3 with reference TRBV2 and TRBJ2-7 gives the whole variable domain EPEVTQTPSHQVTQMGQEVILRCVPISNHLYFYWYRQILGQKVEFLVSFYNNEISEKSEIFDDQFSVERPDGSNFTLKIRSTKLEDSAMYFCASSADEQYFGPGTRLTVT.

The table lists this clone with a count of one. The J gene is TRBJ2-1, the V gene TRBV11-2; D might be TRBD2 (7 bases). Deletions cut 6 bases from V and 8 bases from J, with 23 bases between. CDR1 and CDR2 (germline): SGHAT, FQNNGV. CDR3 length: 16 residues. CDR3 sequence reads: CASRGRGLLVGDEQFF. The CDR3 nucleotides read TGTGCCAGCAGGGGGAGGGGGTTGCTGGTAGGCGATGAGCAGTTCTTC. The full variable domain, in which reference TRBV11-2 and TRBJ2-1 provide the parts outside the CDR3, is EAGVAQSPRYKIIEKRQSVAFWCNPISGHATLYWYQQILGQGPKLLIQFQNNGVVDDSQLPKDRFSAERLKGVDSTLKIQPAKLEDSAVYLCASRGRGLLVGDEQFFGPGTRLTVL.

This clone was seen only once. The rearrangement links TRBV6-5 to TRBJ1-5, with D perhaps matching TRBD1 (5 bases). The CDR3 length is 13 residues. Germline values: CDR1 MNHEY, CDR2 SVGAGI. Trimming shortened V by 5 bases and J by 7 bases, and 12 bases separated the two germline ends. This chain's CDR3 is CASSEEGRQPQHF. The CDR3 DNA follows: TGTGCCAGCAGTGAGGAGGGACGGCAGCCCCAGCATTTT.

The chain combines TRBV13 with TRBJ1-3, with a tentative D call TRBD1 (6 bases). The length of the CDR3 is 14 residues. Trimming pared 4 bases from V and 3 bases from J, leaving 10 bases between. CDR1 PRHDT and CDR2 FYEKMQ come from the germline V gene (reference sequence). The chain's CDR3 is CASSSGTNGNTIYF. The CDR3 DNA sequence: TGTGCCAGCAGCTCTGGGACAAATGGAAACACCATATATTTT.

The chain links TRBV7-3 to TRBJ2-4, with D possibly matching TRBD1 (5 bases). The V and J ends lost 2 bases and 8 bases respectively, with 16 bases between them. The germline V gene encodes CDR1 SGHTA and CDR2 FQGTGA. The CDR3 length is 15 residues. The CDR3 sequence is CASSLGVAGLDIQYF. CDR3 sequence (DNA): TGTGCCAGCAGCTTAGGGGTCGCAGGGCTAGACATTCAGTACTTC.

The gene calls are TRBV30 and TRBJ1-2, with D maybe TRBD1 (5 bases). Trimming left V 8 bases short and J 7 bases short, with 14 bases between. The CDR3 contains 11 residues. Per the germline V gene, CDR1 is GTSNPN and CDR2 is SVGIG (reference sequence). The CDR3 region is CAQGGKSGYTF. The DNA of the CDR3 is TGTGCCCAGGGAGGGAAGAGTGGCTACACCTTC.

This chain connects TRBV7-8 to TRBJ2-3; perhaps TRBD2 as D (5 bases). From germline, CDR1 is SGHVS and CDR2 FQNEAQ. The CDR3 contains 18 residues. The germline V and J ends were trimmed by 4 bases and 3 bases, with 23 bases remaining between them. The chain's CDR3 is CASSSRTTSDGRTDTQYF. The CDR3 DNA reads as TGTGCCAGCAGCTCGAGAACCACTAGTGATGGCCGAACAGATACGCAGTATTTT.

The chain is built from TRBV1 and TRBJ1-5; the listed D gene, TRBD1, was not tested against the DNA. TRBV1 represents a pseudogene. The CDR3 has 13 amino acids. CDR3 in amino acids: CTSSQEGRQPQHF. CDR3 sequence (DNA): TGCACCAGCAGCCAAGAGGGGCGCCAGCCCCAGCATTTT.